Included here is one TCR beta chain sequence, with context. The antigen remains undetermined. These data are taken from a study of shared clonotypes between healthy human individuals. Across the study: Three CD4 naive, three CD4 memory, two CD8 naive and one CD8 memory plate were used per donor. Study-wide results and limits: Blood was the only sampled material, and tissue repertoires likely differ. When naive CD4 clonotypes were compared across a handful of donors, 4% to 5.5% were shared.

Trimming shortened V by 4 bases and J by 8 bases, and 13 bases separated the two germline ends. This CDR3 region has 14 residues. Germline CDR1 and CDR2: SGHDT and YYEEEE. The method was immunoSEQ multiplex PCR; TCRdb's version includes in-frame clones alone and lacks a portion of them. This sample has 2 million to 3 million clones; 93% occur once, and the top ten carry approximately 0.35%. The chain couples TRBV5-6 to TRBJ1-6; perhaps TRBD1 as D (6 bases). This sequence originates from a man younger than 30 in good health. Some clones in this sample may be carry-over from other donors' samples. Sequences were obtained from naive CD4+ T cells from PBMCs. Subset indicated: CD45RA+ positively selected. CDR3 residues: CASSQDRLDSPLHF. CDR3 bases: TGTGCCAGCAGCCAAGACAGGCTGGATTCACCCCTCCACTTT.